The sequence of this TCR beta chain was determined in a study of molecular identifiers for immune sequencing clone quantification. Broader study findings: With a barcode shared among identical TCR molecules, highly expanded clone sizes could be underestimated. Whereas clones above 20 RNA copies held under 1% of naive-cell molecules, they held over 97% of effector molecules.

Bulk TCR library preparation followed previously described methods with listed TCR primers. TCRdb fed the PCR reads into MiXCR, producing one record per CDR3 protein. In the table there are more than 550,000 distinct CDR3 sequences, around 25% of which are singletons. Sequencing libraries of naive CD8 cells derived from approximately 20,000 to 1,000,000 sorted cells with 10%, 30% or 50% RNA. This clonotype was observed a few times. The antigen is not known. Per the germline V gene, CDR1 is MNHNY and CDR2 is SVGAGI (reference sequence). This CDR3 contains 20 residues. Trimming took 6 bases from V and 3 from J, leaving 32 bases between them.

This sequence joins TRBV6-6 and TRBJ1-2; tentative D call: TRBD1 (6 bases). The clonotype comes from a human donor in good health. Some libraries in this study had Jurkat cell RNA spiked in. Sequenced material: naive CD8+ T cells from blood, with Jurkat cell RNA spiked in. The subset is: FACS-sorted CD8+CD4-CCR7+CD45RA+ naive T cells. The CDR3 sequence is CASSQLQGRLPVGVDYGYTF. In DNA, the CDR3 is TGTGCCAGCAGCCAGCTACAGGGTCGACTTCCCGTCGGAGTCGACTATGGCTACACCTTC.